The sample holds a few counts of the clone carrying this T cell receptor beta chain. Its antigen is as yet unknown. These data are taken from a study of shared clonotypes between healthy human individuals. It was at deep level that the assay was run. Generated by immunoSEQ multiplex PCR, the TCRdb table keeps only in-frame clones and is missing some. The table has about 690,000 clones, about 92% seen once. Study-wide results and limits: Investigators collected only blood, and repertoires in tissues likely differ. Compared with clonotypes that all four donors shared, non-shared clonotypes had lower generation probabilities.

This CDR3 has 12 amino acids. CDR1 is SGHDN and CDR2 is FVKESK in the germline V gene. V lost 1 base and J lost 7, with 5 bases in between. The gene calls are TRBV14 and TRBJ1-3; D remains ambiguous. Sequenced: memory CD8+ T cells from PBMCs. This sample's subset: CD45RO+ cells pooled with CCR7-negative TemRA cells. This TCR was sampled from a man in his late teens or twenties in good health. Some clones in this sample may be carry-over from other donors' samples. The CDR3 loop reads CASSQVFNTIYF. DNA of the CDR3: TGTGCCAGCAGCCAAGTTTTCAACACCATATATTTT.